This is a list of T cell receptor beta chains from one sample in a study of T cell repertoires in cytomegalovirus infection. TCRdb processed the reads anew with MiXCR; each CDR3 protein has one entry. The sample holds 450,000 to 600,000 distinct CDR3 sequences, roughly 10% seen once. The material sequenced was PBMCs. Every receptor here comes from a human donor in good health (CMV status not recorded). Some clones in this sample may be carry-over from other donors' samples. The CDR3 runs from the conserved cysteine through the conserved F or W. The order of the fields is D gene, clone size, CDR3 length, J gene, V gene, CDR3 protein, CDR3 DNA. A D gene is named only where the DNA matches it firmly. Only part of the rows carry a size: once, few, many, or a class if the clone is expanded.

TRBD1	many	15	TRBJ1-2	TRBV6-1	CASSFGPTGDDGYTF	TGTGCCAGCAGCTTCGGCCCGACAGGGGACGATGGCTACACCTTC
TRBD2	many	16	TRBJ2-1	TRBV28	CASVRIAGGLGNEQFF	TGTGCCAGCGTACGTATAGCGGGAGGACTGGGGAATGAGCAGTTCTTC
NA	many	12	TRBJ2-7	TRBV10-3	CAISVGNSGQYF	TGTGCCATCAGTGTTGGCAACTCGGGGCAGTACTTC
NA	many	16	TRBJ1-1	TRBV15	CATSRDKTRGRTEAFF	TGTGCCACCAGCAGAGATAAGACGCGGGGTCGGACTGAAGCTTTCTTT
NA	many	14	TRBJ1-3	TRBV7-9	CASRSGASGNTIYF	TGTGCCAGCAGGTCAGGGGCTTCAGGAAACACCATATATTTT
TRBD2	many	17	TRBJ2-3	TRBV7-3	CASSLTNEASGADTQYF	TGTGCCAGCAGCTTAACGAACGAGGCTAGCGGGGCCGATACGCAGTATTTT
NA	NA	14	TRBJ2-7	TRBV15	CATTADAGAYEQYF	TGTGCCACCACCGCAGACGCCGGGGCCTACGAGCAGTACTTC
NA	many	16	TRBJ1-4	TRBV4-2	CASSQTPGTENEKLFF	TGTGCCAGCAGCCAGACCCCCGGGACTGAGAATGAAAAACTGTTTTTT
TRBD2	NA	17	TRBJ2-1	TRBV6-6	CASTYLQLAGTNNEQFF	TGTGCCAGCACCTATCTACAACTAGCGGGGACTAACAATGAGCAGTTCTTC
NA	NA	13	TRBJ1-5	TRBV19	CASSLKVNQPQHF	TGTGCCAGTAGCCTTAAGGTTAATCAGCCCCAGCATTTT
NA	many	15	TRBJ2-2	TRBV10-3	CATAVRSSNTGELFF	TGTGCCACCGCTGTTAGGAGTTCGAACACCGGGGAGCTGTTTTTT
NA	many	15	TRBJ2-6	TRBV14	CASSQEPPGANVLTF	TGTGCCAGCAGCCAAGAACCACCAGGGGCCAACGTCCTGACTTTC
NA	few	14	TRBJ1-4	TRBV9	CASSPISTNEKLFF	TGTGCCAGCAGCCCAATCTCAACTAATGAAAAACTGTTTTTT
NA	many	12	TRBJ1-1	TRBV28	CAGARRNTEAFF	TGTGCCGGAGCGCGGAGGAACACTGAAGCTTTCTTT
TRBD2	many	15	TRBJ2-7	TRBV28	CASTRLAGTAYEQYF	TGTGCCAGCACCAGATTAGCGGGAACCGCCTACGAGCAGTACTTC
NA	NA	16	TRBJ2-3	TRBV12-5	CASGLGPLRSTDTQYF	TGTGCTAGTGGTCTTGGCCCACTGCGGAGCACAGATACGCAGTATTTT
NA	few	13	TRBJ1-2	TRBV10-3	CAISEDRTYGYTF	TGTGCCATCAGTGAGGACAGGACCTATGGCTACACCTTC
TRBD1	few	14	TRBJ2-2	TRBV29-1	CSYIDRVDTGELFF	TGCAGCTACATTGACAGGGTAGACACCGGGGAGCTGTTTTTT
TRBD2	many	14	TRBJ2-1	TRBV6-1	CASTSGTSESEQFF	TGTGCCAGCACCTCCGGGACTAGCGAGAGCGAGCAGTTCTTC
TRBD1	many	19	TRBJ1-4	TRBV19	CATNGGAGGPLGRSEKLFF	TGTGCCACCAACGGGGGGGCAGGGGGCCCCCTGGGGAGGTCTGAAAAACTGTTTTTT
TRBD1	many	16	TRBJ2-1	TRBV6-5	CASSYDSGTADNEQFF	TGTGCCAGCAGTTACGACTCCGGGACAGCAGACAATGAGCAGTTCTTC
TRBD2	many	14	TRBJ2-3	TRBV12-3/TRBV12-4	CASTSGTSGGSRYF	TGTGCCAGCACCTCCGGGACTAGCGGGGGCTCGAGGTATTTT
TRBD1	NA	16	TRBJ2-7	TRBV19	CASSMYRDSLTYEQYF	TGTGCCAGTAGTATGTACCGGGACAGCCTAACCTACGAGCAGTACTTC
TRBD1	NA	16	TRBJ2-6	TRBV29-1	CSVGQGAIGGANVLTF	TGCAGCGTTGGACAGGGGGCGATAGGTGGGGCCAACGTCCTGACTTTC
NA	many	16	TRBJ1-1	TRBV7-8	CASSLRVMGMNTEAFF	TGTGCCAGCAGCTTGCGGGTGATGGGGATGAACACTGAAGCTTTCTTT
NA	NA	12	TRBJ1-1	TRBV10-3	CALRRGGTEAFF	TGTGCCCTCCGAAGGGGTGGGACTGAAGCTTTCTTT
TRBD2	few	13	TRBJ2-7	TRBV10-3	CAITREGSYEQYF	TGTGCCATCACGCGGGAGGGCTCCTACGAGCAGTACTTC
NA	many	15	TRBJ2-2	TRBV11-3	CASSLTTGGTGELFF	TGTGCCAGCAGCTTAACCACCGGGGGCACCGGGGAGCTGTTTTTT
NA	NA	11	TRBJ2-5	TRBV30	CAWKALETQYF	TGTGCCTGGAAGGCCTTAGAGACCCAGTACTTC
TRBD1	few	14	TRBJ2-1	TRBV28	CASSSGQGIHEQFF	TGTGCCAGCAGTTCGGGACAGGGGATCCATGAGCAGTTCTTC
NA	few	15	TRBJ2-4	TRBV6-2/TRBV6-3	CASSYGTVAKNIQYF	TGTGCCAGCAGTTACGGGACCGTAGCCAAAAACATTCAGTACTTC